This TCR beta chain derives from a study of CD8 T cells in Susac syndrome. V shed 4 bases and J shed 1 base, with 8 bases lying between them. CDR3 length: 13 residues. From germline, CDR1 is WNHNN and CDR2 SYGVQD (reference sequence). The RNA, roughly 0.5 to 1 ug, was put through reverse transcription using random hexamers. TCRdb called the immunoSEQ multiplex PCR reads again in MiXCR, with one record for every CDR3 protein. The sample gives hundreds of thousands of distinct CDR3 sequences, over 75% of which show up once; around 0.2% is in the top ten. The J gene is TRBJ2-7, the V gene TRBV10-1; D not certain. This receptor was obtained from a human donor with multiple sclerosis. The source material was CD8+ T cells from PBMCs. CDR3 residues: CASSVGKSYEQYF. The CDR3 region has the DNA TGCGCCAGCAGTGTGGGGAAATCCTACGAGCAGTACTTC.